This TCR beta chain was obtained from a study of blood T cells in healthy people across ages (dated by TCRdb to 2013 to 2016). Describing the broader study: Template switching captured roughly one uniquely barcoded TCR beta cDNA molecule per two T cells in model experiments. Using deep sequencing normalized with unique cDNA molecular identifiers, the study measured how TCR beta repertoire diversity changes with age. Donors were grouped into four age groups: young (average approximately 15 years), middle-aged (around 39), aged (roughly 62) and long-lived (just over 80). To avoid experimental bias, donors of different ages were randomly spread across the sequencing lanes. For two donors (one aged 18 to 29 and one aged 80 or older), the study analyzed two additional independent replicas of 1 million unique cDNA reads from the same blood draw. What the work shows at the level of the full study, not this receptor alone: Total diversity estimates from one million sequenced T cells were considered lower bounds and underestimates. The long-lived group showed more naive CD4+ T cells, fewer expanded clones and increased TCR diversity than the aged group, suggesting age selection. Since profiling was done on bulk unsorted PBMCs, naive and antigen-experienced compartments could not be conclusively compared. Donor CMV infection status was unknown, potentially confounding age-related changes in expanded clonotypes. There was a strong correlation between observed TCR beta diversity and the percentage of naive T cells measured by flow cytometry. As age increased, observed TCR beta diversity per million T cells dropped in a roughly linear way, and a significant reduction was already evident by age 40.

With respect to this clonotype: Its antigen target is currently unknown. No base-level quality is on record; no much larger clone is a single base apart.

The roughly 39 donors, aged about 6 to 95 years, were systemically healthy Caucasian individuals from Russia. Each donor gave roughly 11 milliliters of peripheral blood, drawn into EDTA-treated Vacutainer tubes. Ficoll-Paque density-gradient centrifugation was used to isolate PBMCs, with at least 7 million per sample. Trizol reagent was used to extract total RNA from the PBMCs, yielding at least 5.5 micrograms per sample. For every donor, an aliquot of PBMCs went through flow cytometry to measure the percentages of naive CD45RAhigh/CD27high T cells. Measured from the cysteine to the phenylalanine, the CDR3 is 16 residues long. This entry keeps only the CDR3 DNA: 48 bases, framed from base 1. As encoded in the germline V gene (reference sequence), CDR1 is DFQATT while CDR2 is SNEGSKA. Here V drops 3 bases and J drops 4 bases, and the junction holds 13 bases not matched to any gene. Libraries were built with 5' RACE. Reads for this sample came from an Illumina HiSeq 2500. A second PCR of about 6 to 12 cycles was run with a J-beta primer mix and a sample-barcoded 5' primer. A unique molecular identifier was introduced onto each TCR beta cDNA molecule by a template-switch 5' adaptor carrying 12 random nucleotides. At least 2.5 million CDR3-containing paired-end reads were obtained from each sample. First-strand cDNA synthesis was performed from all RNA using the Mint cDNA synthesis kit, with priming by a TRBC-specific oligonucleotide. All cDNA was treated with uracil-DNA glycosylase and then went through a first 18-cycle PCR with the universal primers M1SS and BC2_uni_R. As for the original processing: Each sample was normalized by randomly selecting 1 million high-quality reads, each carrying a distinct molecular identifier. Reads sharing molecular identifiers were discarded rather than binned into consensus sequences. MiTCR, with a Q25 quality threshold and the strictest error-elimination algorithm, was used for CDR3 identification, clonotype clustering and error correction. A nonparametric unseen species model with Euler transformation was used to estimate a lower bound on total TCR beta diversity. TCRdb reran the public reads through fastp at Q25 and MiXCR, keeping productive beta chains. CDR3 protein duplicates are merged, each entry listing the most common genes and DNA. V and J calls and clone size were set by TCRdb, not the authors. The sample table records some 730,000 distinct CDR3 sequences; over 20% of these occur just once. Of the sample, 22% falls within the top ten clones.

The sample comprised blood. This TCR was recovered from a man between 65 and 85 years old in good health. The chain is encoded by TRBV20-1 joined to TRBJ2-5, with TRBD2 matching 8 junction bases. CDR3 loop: CSARRPGTRFLETQYF. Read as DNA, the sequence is TGCAGTGCTAGGAGACCCGGGACTAGATTTTTAGAGACCCAGTACTTC.